This T cell receptor (beta chain) was sequenced for a study of OX40 agonist ivuxolimab in advanced cancers. CDR3 size: 16 residues. V lost 5 bases to trimming and J lost 5 bases; unmatched junction nucleotides: 9. Looked up from germline, CDR1 is PRHDT and CDR2 is FYEKMQ (reference sequence). Profiling relied on immunoSEQ multiplex PCR, and the TCRdb table lists in-frame clones only, not all of them. The top ten hold around 5.2% of the sample, which has roughly 100,000 clones, about 90% seen once. The sequence came from an adult with an advanced solid tumor such as melanoma, head and neck, liver or kidney cancer. The gene calls are TRBV13 and TRBJ1-6; TRBD1 matches at 7 bases. The sample in question was CD4+ or CD8+ T cells sorted from blood, obtained in a trial of the OX40 agonist ivuxolimab. The CDR3 is CASSPSWTGDNSPLHF. CDR3 nucleotides: TGTGCCAGCAGCCCCTCTTGGACAGGAGATAATTCACCCCTCCACTTT.